Listed below are T cell receptor beta chains from one sample, sequenced in a study of T cell responses to AZD1222 COVID-19 vaccine. Sequencing was performed with immunoSEQ multiplex PCR; in TCRdb, only in-frame clones are kept and a portion is missing. The sample lists 68,000 or so clones; 88% were seen once. The material sequenced was peripheral blood, taken on day 0 of AZD1222 vaccination. The receptors here all came from an adult in good health. Both conserved end residues are part of each CDR3. The D gene is left open where the match is weak.

v_call	j_call	d_call	cdr3_nt	cdr3_aa
TRBV6-5	TRBJ1-2	-	TGTGCCAGCAGTTACCAGGCTACTAACTATGGCTACACCTTC	CASSYQATNYGYTF
TRBV19	TRBJ1-3	-	TGTGCCAGTAGAACGACCCTTGGAAACACCATATATTTT	CASRTTLGNTIYF
TRBV6-2/TRBV6-3	TRBJ2-7	-	TGTGCCAGCAGTTTCTACTCGCCGGGTTCGGGCTCCTACGAGCAGTACTTC	CASSFYSPGSGSYEQYF
TRBV21-1	TRBJ1-2	-	TGTGCCAGCAGCAACTACAGGGGGCTCTATGGCTACACCTTC	CASSNYRGLYGYTF
TRBV5-8	TRBJ2-7	TRBD2	TGTGCCAGCAGCTGGAGCGGGAACGAGCAGTACTTC	CASSWSGNEQYF
TRBV12-3/TRBV12-4	TRBJ1-1	-	TGTGCCAGCAGTTTGGTGACCGGAACTGAAGCTTTCTTT	CASSLVTGTEAFF
TRBV28	TRBJ1-2	TRBD1	TGTGCCAGCAGACCAGGGGGCCCTGGCTACACCTTC	CASRPGGPGYTF
TRBV12-3/TRBV12-4	TRBJ1-1	TRBD1	TGTGCCAGCGGGATACAGGGGGCTGCTTTCTTT	CASGIQGAAFF
TRBV5-5	TRBJ1-1	-	TGTGCCAGCAGCTTTCGGGGGGCGTCCACTGAAGCTTTCTTT	CASSFRGASTEAFF
TRBV19	TRBJ1-6	TRBD1	TGTGCCAGTAGCACCCGGGACAGGGGAGCCTATAATTCACCCCTCCACTTT	CASSTRDRGAYNSPLHF